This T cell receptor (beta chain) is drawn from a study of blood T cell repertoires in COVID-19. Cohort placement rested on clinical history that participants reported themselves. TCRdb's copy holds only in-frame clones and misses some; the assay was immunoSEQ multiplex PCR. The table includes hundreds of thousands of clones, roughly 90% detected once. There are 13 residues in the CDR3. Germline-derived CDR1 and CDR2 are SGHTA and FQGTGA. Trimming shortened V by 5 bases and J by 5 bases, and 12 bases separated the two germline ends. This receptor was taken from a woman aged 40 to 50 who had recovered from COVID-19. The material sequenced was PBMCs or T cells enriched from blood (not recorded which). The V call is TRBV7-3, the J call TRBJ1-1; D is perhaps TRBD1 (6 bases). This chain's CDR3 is CASSLLQGTEAFF. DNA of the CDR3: TGTGCCAGCAGCCTCCTCCAGGGGACTGAAGCTTTCTTT.